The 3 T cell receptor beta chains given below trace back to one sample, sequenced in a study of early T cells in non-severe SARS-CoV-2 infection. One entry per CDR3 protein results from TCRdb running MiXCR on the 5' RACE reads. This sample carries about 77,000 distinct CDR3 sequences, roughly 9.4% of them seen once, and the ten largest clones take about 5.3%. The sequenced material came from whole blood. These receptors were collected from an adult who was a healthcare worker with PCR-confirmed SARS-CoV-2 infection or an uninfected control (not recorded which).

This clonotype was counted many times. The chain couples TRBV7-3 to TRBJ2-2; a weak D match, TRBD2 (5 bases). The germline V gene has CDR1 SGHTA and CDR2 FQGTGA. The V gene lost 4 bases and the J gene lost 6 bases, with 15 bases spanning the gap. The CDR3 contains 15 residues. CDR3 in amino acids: CASSSSSPRAGELFF. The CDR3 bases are TGTGCCAGCAGCTCCTCTAGCCCGAGAGCCGGGGAGCTGTTTTTT.

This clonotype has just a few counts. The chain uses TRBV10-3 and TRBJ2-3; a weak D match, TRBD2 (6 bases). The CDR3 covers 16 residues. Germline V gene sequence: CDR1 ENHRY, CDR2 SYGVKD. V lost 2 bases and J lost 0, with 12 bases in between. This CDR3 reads CAISELSGASTDTQYF. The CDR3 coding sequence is TGTGCCATCAGTGAGCTTAGCGGAGCTAGCACAGATACGCAGTATTTT.

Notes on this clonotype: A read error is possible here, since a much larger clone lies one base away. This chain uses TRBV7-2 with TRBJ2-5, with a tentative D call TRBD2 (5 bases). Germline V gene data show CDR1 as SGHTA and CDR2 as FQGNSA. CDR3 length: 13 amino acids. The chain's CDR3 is CAGSPGMKETQYF. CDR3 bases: TGTGCCGGCAGCCCGGGGATGAAAGAGACCCAGTACTTC.